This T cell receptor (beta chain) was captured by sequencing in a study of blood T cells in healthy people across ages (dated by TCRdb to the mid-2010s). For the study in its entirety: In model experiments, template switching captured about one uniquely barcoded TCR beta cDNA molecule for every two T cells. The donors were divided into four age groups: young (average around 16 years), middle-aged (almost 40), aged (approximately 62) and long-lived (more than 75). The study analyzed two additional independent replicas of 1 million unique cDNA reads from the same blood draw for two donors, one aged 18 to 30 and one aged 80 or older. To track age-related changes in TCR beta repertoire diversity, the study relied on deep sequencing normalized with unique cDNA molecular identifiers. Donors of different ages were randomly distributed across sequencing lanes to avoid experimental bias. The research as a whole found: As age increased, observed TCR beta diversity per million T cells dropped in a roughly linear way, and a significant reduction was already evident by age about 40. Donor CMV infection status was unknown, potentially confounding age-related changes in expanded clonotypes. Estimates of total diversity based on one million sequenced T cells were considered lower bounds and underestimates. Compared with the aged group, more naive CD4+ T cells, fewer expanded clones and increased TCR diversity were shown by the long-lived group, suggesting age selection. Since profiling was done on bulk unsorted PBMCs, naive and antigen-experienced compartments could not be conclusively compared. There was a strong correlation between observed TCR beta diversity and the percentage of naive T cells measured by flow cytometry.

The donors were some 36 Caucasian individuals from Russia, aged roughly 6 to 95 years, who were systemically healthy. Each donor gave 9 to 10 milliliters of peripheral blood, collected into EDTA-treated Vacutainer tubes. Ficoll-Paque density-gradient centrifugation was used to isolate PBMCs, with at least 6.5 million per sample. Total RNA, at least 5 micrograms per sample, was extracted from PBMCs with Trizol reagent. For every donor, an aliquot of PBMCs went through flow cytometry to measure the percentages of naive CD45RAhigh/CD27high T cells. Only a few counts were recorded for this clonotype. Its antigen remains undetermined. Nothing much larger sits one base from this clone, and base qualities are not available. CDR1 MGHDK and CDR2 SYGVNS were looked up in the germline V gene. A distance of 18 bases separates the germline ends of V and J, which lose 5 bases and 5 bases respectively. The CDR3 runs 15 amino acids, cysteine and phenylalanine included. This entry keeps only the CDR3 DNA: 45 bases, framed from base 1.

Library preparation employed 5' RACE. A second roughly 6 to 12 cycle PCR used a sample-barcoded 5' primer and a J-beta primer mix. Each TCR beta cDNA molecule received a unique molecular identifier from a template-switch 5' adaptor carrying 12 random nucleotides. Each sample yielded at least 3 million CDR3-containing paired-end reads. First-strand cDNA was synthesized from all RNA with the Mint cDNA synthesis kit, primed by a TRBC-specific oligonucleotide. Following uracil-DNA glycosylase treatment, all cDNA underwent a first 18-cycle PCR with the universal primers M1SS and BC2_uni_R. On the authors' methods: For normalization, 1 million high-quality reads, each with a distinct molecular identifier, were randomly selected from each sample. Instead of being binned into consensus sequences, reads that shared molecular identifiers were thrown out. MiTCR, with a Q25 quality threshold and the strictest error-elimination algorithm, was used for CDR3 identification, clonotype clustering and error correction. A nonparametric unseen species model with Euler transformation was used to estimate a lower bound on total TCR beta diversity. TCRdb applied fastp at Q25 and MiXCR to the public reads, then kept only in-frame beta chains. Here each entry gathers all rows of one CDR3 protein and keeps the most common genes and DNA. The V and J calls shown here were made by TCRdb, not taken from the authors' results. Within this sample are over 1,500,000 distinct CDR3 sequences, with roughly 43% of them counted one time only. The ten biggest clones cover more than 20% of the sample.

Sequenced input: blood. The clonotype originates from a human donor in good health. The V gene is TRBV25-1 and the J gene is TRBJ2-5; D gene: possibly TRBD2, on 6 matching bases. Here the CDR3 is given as CASSPWRGMEETQYF. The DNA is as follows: TGTGCCAGCAGTCCTTGGCGGGGTATGGAGGAGACCCAGTACTTC.